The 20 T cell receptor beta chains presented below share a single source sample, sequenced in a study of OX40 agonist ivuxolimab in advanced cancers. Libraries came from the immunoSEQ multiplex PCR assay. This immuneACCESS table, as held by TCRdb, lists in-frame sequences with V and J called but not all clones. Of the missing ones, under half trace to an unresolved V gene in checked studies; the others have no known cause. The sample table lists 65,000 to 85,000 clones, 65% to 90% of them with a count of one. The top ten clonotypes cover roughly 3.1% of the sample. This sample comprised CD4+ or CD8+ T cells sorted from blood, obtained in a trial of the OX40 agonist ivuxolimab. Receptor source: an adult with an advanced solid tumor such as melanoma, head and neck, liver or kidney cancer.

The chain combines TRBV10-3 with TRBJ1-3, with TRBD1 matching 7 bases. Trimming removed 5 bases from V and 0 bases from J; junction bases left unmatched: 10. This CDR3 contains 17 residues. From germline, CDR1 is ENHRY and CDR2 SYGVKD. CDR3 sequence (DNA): TGTGCCATCAGTCCATCAGGGGCAGGGGGCTCTGGAAACACCATATATTTT. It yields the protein CAISPSGAGGSGNTIYF.

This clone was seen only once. CDR3 sequence reads: CASSLVGGDTEAFF. As DNA, the CDR3 is TGTGCCAGCAGCTTAGTTGGGGGGGACACTGAAGCTTTCTTT. J is TRBJ1-1 and V is TRBV7-2; tentative D call: TRBD1 (5 bases). Trimming stripped 1 base from V and 3 bases from J, with 9 bases between. The CDR3 is made up of 14 amino acids. Germline CDR1 reads SGHTA; CDR2 reads FQGNSA. The entire variable domain, with the rest obtained from reference TRBV7-2 and TRBJ1-1, is as follows: GAGVSQSPSNKVTEKGKDVELRCDPISGHTALYWYRQSLGQGLEFLIYFQGNSAPDKSGLPSDRFSAERTGGSVSTLTIQRTQQEDSAVYLCASSLVGGDTEAFFGQGTRLTVV.

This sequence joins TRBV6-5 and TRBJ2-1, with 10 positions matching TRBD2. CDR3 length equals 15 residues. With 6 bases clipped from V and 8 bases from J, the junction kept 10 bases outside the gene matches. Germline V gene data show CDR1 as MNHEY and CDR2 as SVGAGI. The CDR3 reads CASRPPLAGGHEQFF. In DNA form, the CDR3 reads TGTGCCAGCAGACCTCCTTTAGCGGGGGGACATGAGCAGTTCTTC.

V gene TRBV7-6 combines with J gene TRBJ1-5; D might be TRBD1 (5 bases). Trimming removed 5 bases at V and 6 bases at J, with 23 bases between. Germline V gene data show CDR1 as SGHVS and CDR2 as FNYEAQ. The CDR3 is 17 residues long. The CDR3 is CASSPQGRDGRSQPQHF. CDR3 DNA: TGTGCCAGCAGCCCCCAGGGTCGGGATGGACGGAGTCAGCCCCAGCATTTT.

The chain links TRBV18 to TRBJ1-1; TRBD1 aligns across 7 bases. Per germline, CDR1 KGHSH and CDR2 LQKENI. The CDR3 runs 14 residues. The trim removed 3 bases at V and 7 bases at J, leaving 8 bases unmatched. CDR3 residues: CASSPLGTASEAFF. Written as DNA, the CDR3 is TGTGCCAGCTCACCCCTCGGGACAGCAAGTGAAGCTTTCTTT.

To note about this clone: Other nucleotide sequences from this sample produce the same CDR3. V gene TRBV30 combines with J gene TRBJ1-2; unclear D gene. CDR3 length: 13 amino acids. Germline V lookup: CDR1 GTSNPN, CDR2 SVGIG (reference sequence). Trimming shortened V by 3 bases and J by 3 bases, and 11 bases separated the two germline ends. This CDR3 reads CAWSVGRDYGYTF. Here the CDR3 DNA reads TGTGCCTGGAGCGTCGGGAGGGACTATGGCTACACCTTC. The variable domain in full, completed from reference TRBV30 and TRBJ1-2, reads SQTIHQWPATLVQPVGSPLSLECTVEGTSNPNLYWYRQAAGRGLQLLFYSVGIGQISSEVPQNLSASRPQDRQFILSSKKLLLSDSGFYLCAWSVGRDYGYTFGSGTRLTVV.

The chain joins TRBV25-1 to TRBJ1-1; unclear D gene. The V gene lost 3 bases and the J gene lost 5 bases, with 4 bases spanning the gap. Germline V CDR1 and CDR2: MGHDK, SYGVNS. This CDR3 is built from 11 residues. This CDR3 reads CASSDRTEAFF. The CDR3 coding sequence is TGTGCCAGCAGTGATAGGACTGAAGCTTTCTTT. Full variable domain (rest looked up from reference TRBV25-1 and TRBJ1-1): EADIYQTPRYLVIGTGKKITLECSQTMGHDKMYWYQQDPGMELHLIHYSYGVNSTEKGDLSSESTVSRIRTEHFPLTLESARPSHTSQYLCASSDRTEAFFGQGTRLTVV.

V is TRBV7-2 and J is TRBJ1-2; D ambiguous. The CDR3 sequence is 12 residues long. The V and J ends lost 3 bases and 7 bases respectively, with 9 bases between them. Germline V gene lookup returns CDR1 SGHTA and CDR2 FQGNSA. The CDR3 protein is CASSFRPFGYTF. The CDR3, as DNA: TGTGCCAGCAGCTTCCGCCCCTTTGGCTACACCTTC.

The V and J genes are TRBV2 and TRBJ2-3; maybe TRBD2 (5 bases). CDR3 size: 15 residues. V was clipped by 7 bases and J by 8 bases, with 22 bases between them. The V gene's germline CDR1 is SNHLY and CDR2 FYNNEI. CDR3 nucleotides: TGTGCCAGCATTGGACTCCTTAGGCTGGATGGTACGCAGTATTTT. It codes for CASIGLLRLDGTQYF.

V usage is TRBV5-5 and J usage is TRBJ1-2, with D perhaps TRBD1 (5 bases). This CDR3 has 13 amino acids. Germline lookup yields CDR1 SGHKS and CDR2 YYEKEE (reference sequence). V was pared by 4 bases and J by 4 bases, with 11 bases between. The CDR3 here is CASSQSGGYGYTF. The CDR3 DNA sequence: TGTGCCAGCAGCCAGTCGGGGGGCTATGGCTACACCTTC.

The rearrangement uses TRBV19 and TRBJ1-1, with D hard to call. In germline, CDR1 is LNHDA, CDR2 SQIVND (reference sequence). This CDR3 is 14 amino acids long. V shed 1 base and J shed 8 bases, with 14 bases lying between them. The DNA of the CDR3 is TGTGCCAGTAGTATAGGTCTAAGGCAGGTCGAAGCTTTCTTT. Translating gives CASSIGLRQVEAFF.

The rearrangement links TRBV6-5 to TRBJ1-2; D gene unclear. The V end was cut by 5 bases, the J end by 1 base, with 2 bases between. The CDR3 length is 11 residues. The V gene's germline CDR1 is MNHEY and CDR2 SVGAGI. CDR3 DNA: TGTGCCAGCAGTCTTAACTATGGCTACACCTTC. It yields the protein CASSLNYGYTF.

The CDR3 loop reads CAWSPGTQQYF. CDR3 DNA sequence: TGTGCCTGGAGCCCCGGGACACAGCAGTATTTT. The chain couples TRBV30 to TRBJ2-3; a weak D match, TRBD1 (6 bases). The CDR3 is made up of 11 amino acids. Looked up from germline, CDR1 is GTSNPN and CDR2 is SVGIG (reference sequence). Deletions cut 3 bases from V and 11 bases from J, with 12 bases between.

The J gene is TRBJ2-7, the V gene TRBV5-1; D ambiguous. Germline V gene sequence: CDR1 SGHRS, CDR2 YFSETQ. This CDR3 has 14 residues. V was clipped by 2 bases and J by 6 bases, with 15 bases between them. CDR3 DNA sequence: TGCGCCAGCAGCTTCAACGACCGGATCGGCGAGCAGTACTTC. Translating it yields CASSFNDRIGEQYF.

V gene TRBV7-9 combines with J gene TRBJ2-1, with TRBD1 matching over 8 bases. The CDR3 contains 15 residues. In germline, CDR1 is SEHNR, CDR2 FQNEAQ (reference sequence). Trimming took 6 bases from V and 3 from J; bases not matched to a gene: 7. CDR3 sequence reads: CASSTGGSHYNEQFF. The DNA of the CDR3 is TGTGCCAGCAGTACAGGGGGGTCCCACTACAATGAGCAGTTCTTC. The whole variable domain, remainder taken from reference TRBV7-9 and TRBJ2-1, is DTGVSQNPRHKITKRGQNVTFRCDPISEHNRLYWYRQTLGQGPEFLTYFQNEAQLEKSRLLSDRFSAERPKGSFSTLEIQRTEQGDSAMYLCASSTGGSHYNEQFFGPGTRLTVL.

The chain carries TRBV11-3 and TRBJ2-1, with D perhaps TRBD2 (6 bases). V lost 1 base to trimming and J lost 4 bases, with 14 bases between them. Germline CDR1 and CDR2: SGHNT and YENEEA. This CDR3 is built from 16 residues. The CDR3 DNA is TGTGCCAGCAGCTTAGGGGTTAGCGGAACATACAATGAGCAGTTCTTC. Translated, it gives CASSLGVSGTYNEQFF.

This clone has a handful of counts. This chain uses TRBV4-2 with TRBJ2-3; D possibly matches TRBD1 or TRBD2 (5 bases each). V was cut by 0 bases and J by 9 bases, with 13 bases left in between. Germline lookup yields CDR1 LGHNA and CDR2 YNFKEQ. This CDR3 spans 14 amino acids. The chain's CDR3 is CASSQELLGVTQYF. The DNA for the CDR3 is TGTGCCAGCAGCCAAGAGCTCCTGGGGGTAACGCAGTATTTT.

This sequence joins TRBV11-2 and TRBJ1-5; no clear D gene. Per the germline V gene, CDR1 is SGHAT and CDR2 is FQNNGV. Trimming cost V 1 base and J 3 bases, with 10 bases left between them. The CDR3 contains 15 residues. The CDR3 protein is CASSLVGGPNQPQHF. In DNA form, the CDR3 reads TGTGCCAGCAGCTTAGTGGGCGGTCCCAATCAGCCCCAGCATTTT.

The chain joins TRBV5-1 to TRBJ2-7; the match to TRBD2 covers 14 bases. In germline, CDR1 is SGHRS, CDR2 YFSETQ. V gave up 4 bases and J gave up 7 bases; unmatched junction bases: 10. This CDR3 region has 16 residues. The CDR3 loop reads CASSPGGTSGRIEQYF. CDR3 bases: TGCGCCAGCAGCCCCGGCGGGACTAGCGGGAGAATAGAGCAGTACTTC.

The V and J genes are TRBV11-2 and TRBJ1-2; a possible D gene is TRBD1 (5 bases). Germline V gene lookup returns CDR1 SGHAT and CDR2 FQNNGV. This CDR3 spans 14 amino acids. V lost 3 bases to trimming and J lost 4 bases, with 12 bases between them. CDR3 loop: CASSFTGPTYGYTF. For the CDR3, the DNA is TGTGCCAGCAGCTTTACGGGACCGACCTATGGCTACACCTTC.